Below, 18 T cell receptor beta chains from the same sample are listed, as sequenced in a study of identifying expanded T cells in peripheral blood. Clones were read by immunoSEQ multiplex PCR, and TCRdb kept only the in-frame ones, dropping some. Of roughly 100,000 clones detected, roughly 90% appear once; the ten largest clones hold 3.5% to 4.5%. Sequences were obtained from blood. The receptors shown here come from a person aged 18 to 70 in good health.

The count of this clone is one. The chain combines TRBV5-6 with TRBJ1-4; D uncertain. The CDR3 runs to 12 residues. Looked up from germline, CDR1 is SGHDT and CDR2 is YYEEEE. V dropped 4 bases and J dropped 8 bases, with 9 bases sitting between them. Written as DNA, the CDR3 is TGTGCCAGCAGCCCAGACGGGGAAAAACTGTTTTTT. Protein: CASSPDGEKLFF.

The V gene is TRBV7-7, the J gene TRBJ2-3, with unresolved D. The CDR3 contains 13 residues. The germline gives CDR1 SSHAT, CDR2 FNYEAQ (reference sequence). V shed 4 bases and J shed 2 bases, with 7 bases lying between them. CDR3 sequence (DNA): TGTGCCAGCAGCTACATAGTCACAGATACGCAGTATTTT. Encoded protein: CASSYIVTDTQYF. Using reference TRBV7-7 and TRBJ2-3 for the parts outside the CDR3, the full variable domain is GAGVSQSPRYKVTKRGQDVTLRCDPISSHATLYWYQQALGQGPEFLTYFNYEAQPDKSGLPSDRFSAERPEGSISTLTIQRTEQRDSAMYRCASSYIVTDTQYFGPGTRLTVL.

The rearrangement links TRBV7-3 to TRBJ2-1, with 14 bases aligning to TRBD2. Germline assignment: CDR1 SGHTA and CDR2 FQGTGA. Unmatched junction bases numbered 5, after V lost 4 bases and J lost 6 bases. The CDR3 has 16 residues. The CDR3 nucleotides are TGTGCCAGCAGCTCCCCAGGACTAGCGGGAGGCAATGAGCAGTTCTTC. This codes for CASSSPGLAGGNEQFF.

For this clone: A junction boundary mismatches the germline segment, possibly from a read error. The chain couples TRBV20-1 to TRBJ1-1; D is ambiguous. The CDR3 has 9 residues. The germline V gene has CDR1 DFQATT and CDR2 SNEGSKA (reference sequence). The CDR3 reads CSASSFVGF. The CDR3 DNA follows: TGCAGTGCTTCATCCTTTGTCGGCTTT.

The V and J genes are TRBV19 and TRBJ2-2; D possibly corresponds to TRBD1 (5 bases). CDR1 is LNHDA and CDR2 is SQIVND in the germline V gene (reference sequence). The germline V and J ends were trimmed by 3 bases and 4 bases, with 9 bases remaining between them. The CDR3 has 14 residues. The CDR3 is CASSIRGATGELFF. CDR3 in DNA: TGTGCCAGTAGTATTAGGGGCGCCACCGGGGAGCTGTTTTTT.

This clone was found once. CDR3 residues: CASSLYAGTTYEQYF. CDR3 bases: TGTGCCAGCAGCTTATATGCAGGAACAACGTACGAGCAGTACTTC. The V gene is TRBV7-8, the J gene TRBJ2-7; D not resolved. The V end lost 2 bases, the J end lost 4 bases, and 15 bases lay between the germline ends. The CDR3 has 15 residues. Germline-derived CDR1 and CDR2 are SGHVS and FQNEAQ.

V is TRBV2 and J is TRBJ2-2; D not certain. V gave up 7 bases and J gave up 4 bases, with 10 bases separating them. From germline, CDR1 is SNHLY and CDR2 FYNNEI. The CDR3 is 13 residues long. The CDR3 protein is CASTSTRTGELFF. The CDR3 DNA is TGTGCCAGCACAAGCACCCGCACCGGGGAGCTGTTTTTT.

The gene calls are TRBV7-9 and TRBJ2-2; TRBD1 agrees at 7 bases. The CDR3 sequence is 14 residues long. Germline loops: CDR1 SEHNR, CDR2 FQNEAQ (reference sequence). The V and J ends lost 5 bases and 7 bases, in that order; junction bases with no gene match: 7. In DNA, the CDR3 is TGTGCCAGCAGCGAGGGACAGCAGTTCGGGGAGCTGTTTTTT. Its protein is CASSEGQQFGELFF.

This clone was seen more than once but under ten times. V gene TRBV6-4 combines with J gene TRBJ2-1; 11 nucleotides line up with TRBD2. There are 14 residues in the CDR3. Germline V gives CDR1 MRHNA, CDR2 SNTAGT. V lost 2 bases, J lost 6 bases, and 0 bases stayed unmatched. The CDR3, as DNA: TGTGCCAGCAGTGACGGACTAGCGGGCAATGAGCAGTTCTTC. It codes for CASSDGLAGNEQFF.

The chain joins TRBV7-8 to TRBJ2-5, with D perhaps matching TRBD1 (6 bases). Germline-derived CDR1 and CDR2 are SGHVS and FQNEAQ. Trimming cost V 5 bases and J 6 bases, with 16 bases left between them. The CDR3 runs 14 residues. As DNA, the CDR3 is TGTGCCAGCAGCCCTGGTTTACAGGGACAGACCCAGTACTTC. This gives the protein CASSPGLQGQTQYF.

This chain connects TRBV7-2 to TRBJ2-7; D not certain. CDR3 length: 14 amino acids. The germline V and J ends were trimmed by 3 bases and 1 base, with 10 bases remaining between them. The germline V gene has CDR1 SGHTA and CDR2 FQGNSA. The CDR3 DNA follows: TGTGCCAGCAGCTTTTGGTCAAGGTCCTACGAGCAGTACTTC. Its protein product is CASSFWSRSYEQYF.

This chain joins TRBV27 and TRBJ1-2; no definite D call. Germline assignment: CDR1 MNHEY and CDR2 SMNVEV (reference sequence). The V end was cut by 6 bases, the J end by 5 bases, with 16 bases between. The CDR3 is made up of 14 amino acids. This chain's CDR3 is CASSLSPTSYGYTF. The CDR3 bases are TGTGCCAGCAGCCTATCCCCGACCTCGTATGGCTACACCTTC.

V gene TRBV5-1 combines with J gene TRBJ2-3; D gene uncertain. Germline loops: CDR1 SGHRS, CDR2 YFSETQ. Trimming took 6 bases from V and 1 from J, leaving 18 bases between them. The CDR3 contains 16 residues. Here the CDR3 DNA reads TGCGCCAGCACCCAATTCCCAGTCCAGGGCACAGATACGCAGTATTTT. It is translated as CASTQFPVQGTDTQYF.

This chain joins TRBV5-1 and TRBJ1-1; 7 bases line up with TRBD1. Per the germline V gene, CDR1 is SGHRS and CDR2 is YFSETQ. The CDR3 runs 14 residues. V dropped 4 bases and J dropped 0; count of bases not matched to a gene: 3. The CDR3 protein is CASSGGQMNTEAFF. The CDR3 DNA reads TGCGCCAGCAGCGGGGGACAGATGAACACTGAAGCTTTCTTT. Filled out from reference TRBV5-1 and TRBJ1-1, the complete variable domain reads KAGVTQTPRYLIKTRGQQVTLSCSPISGHRSVSWYQQTPGQGLQFLFEYFSETQRNKGNFPGRFSGRQFSNSRSEMNVSTLELGDSALYLCASSGGQMNTEAFFGQGTRLTVV.

The V call is TRBV10-2, the J call TRBJ1-5; unclear D gene. Trimming shortened V by 6 bases and J by 2 bases, and 11 bases separated the two germline ends. From germline, CDR1 is WSHSY and CDR2 SAAADI. This CDR3 has 14 residues. CDR3 sequence: CASRPRAGNQPQHF. The CDR3 coding sequence is TGCGCCAGCAGACCGAGGGCAGGCAATCAGCCCCAGCATTTT.

The V and J genes are TRBV29-1 and TRBJ2-3, with 7 nucleotides matching TRBD2. The CDR3 spans 14 residues. Germline CDR1 SQVTM, CDR2 ANQGSEA. V was pared by 7 bases and J by 4 bases, with 11 bases of the junction left unmatched. For the CDR3, the DNA is TGCAGCGGGGAGACTAGCTATGAACCAGATACGCAGTATTTT. It is translated as CSGETSYEPDTQYF.

This clone is categorized as medium-sized. This chain joins TRBV6-4 and TRBJ1-6; D ambiguous. Germline lookup yields CDR1 MRHNA and CDR2 SNTAGT. The V end lost 4 bases, the J end lost 7 bases, and 11 bases lay between the germline ends. The CDR3 has 14 residues. CDR3 coding DNA: TGTGCCAGCAGTGTTGAGGGAGAGAATTCACCCCTCCACTTT. Its translation is CASSVEGENSPLHF.

The chain recombines TRBV27 with TRBJ2-5; TRBD1 agrees at 10 bases. There are 17 residues in the CDR3. V trimming: 3 bases; J trimming: 0 bases; junction bases outside the gene matches: 7. The germline V gene encodes CDR1 MNHEY and CDR2 SMNVEV (reference sequence). The CDR3 region has the DNA TGTGCCAGCAGTTTGTTTAGGGGACAGGGGTACCAAGAGACCCAGTACTTC. Translation: CASSLFRGQGYQETQYF.